The 14 T cell receptor beta chains below all came from one sample that was sequenced in a study of CD8+CD57+ T cells in acquired aplastic anemia (dated 2018 in TCRdb). The sequencing machine was an Illumina HiSeq 2000. Genomic DNA served as template for TCR beta VDJ combination and CDR3 sequence profiling. In-frame beta chains were kept once TCRdb had trimmed the public reads at Q25 with fastp and called clones with MiXCR. Rows merge per CDR3 protein into single entries with the most common DNA and genes. For this sample the table gives around 150,000 distinct CDR3 sequences, of which about 48% were detected only once. The biggest ten clones account for over 0.95% of the sample. The sequenced sample was sorted CD4+, CD8+, or CD8+CD57+ T cells (not recorded which) from PBMCs. Every receptor here comes from a human donor in good health.

The V call is TRBV15, the J call TRBJ1-2; D might be TRBD1 (5 bases). CDR1 and CDR2 from the germline V gene are LNHNV and YYDKDF (reference sequence). Trimming took off 0 bases at V and 1 base at J, with 15 bases between the two ends. The CDR3 sequence is 17 residues long. The CDR3 nucleotides are TGTGCCACCAGCAGAGAAAGAACCGGGGCATTTAACTATGGCTACACCTTC. Encoded protein: CATSRERTGAFNYGYTF.

This chain uses TRBV29-1 with TRBJ2-2; 7 positions match TRBD1. The V segment lost 7 bases and the J segment 0 bases; nucleotides outside the gene matches: 5. Looked up from germline, CDR1 is SQVTM and CDR2 is ANQGSEA. CDR3 length: 14 residues. DNA of the CDR3: TGCAGCGCTCGGGACAGCACGAACACCGGGGAGCTGTTTTTT. It codes for CSARDSTNTGELFF.

The chain is built from TRBV20-1 and TRBJ2-2; 8 nucleotides align to TRBD2. Germline V gene sequence: CDR1 DFQATT, CDR2 SNEGSKA (reference sequence). J was trimmed by 6 bases and V by 0 bases; bases with no gene match: 9. The CDR3 sequence is 16 residues long. The CDR3 sequence is CSARDPGGDPPGELFF. The CDR3, as DNA: TGCAGTGCTAGAGACCCCGGGGGGGATCCCCCCGGGGAGCTGTTTTTT.

This chain uses TRBV6-1 with TRBJ1-5; 8 bases line up with TRBD1. The CDR3 totals 15 residues. CDR1 MNHNS and CDR2 SASEGT come from the germline V gene. V was pared by 3 bases and J by 6 bases, with 7 bases of the junction left unmatched. CDR3 amino acids: CASSDPGGSSQPQHF. CDR3 coding DNA: TGTGCCAGCAGTGACCCAGGGGGCTCGAGTCAGCCCCAGCATTTT.

The rearrangement joins TRBV4-1 to TRBJ2-3, with D possibly being TRBD1 (5 bases). The CDR3 covers 14 residues. The germline CDR1 and CDR2 sequences are MGHRA and YSYEKL. V lost 1 base and J lost 2, with 7 bases in between. CDR3 in DNA: TGCGCCAGCAGCCAAGGACAGCACACAGATACGCAGTATTTT. Translated, it gives CASSQGQHTDTQYF.

In its sample, this clonotype was seen many times. The chain uses TRBV9 and TRBJ2-1; 13 nucleotides line up with TRBD2. The CDR3 length is 15 residues. Unmatched junction bases numbered 5, after V lost 3 bases and J lost 8 bases. Germline loops: CDR1 SGDLS, CDR2 YYNGEE. CDR3 DNA sequence: TGTGCCAGCAGCGAGGGACTAGCGGGGTTGTATGAGCAGTTCTTC. This codes for CASSEGLAGLYEQFF.

This clonotype has at least ten counts. This chain uses TRBV5-8 with TRBJ2-3; the D gene is possibly TRBD2 (5 bases). CDR1 SGHTS and CDR2 YDEGEE come from the germline V gene. V lost 1 base, J lost 3 bases, and 12 bases lay in between. The CDR3 consists of 15 residues. The CDR3 DNA reads TGTGCCAGCAGCTTGTTAGGCTCGGGGACAGATACGCAGTATTTT. Its protein product is CASSLLGSGTDTQYF.

The rearrangement uses TRBV3-1 and TRBJ2-1, with a possible D match to TRBD2 (6 bases). The V end lost 10 bases, the J end lost 5 bases, and 21 bases lay between the germline ends. Germline CDR1 and CDR2: LGHDT and YNNKEL (reference sequence). The CDR3 sequence is 15 residues long. The CDR3 nucleotides are TGTGCCAACAGTAACACCTGGACGGGAGACAATGAGCAGTTCTTC. Translating gives CANSNTWTGDNEQFF.

The rearrangement uses TRBV14 and TRBJ2-3; D uncertain. Trimming removed 0 bases from V and 0 bases from J, with 10 bases in between. Germline CDR1 and CDR2: SGHDN and FVKESK. The CDR3 loop spans 16 amino acids. The CDR3 loop reads CASSQDTASSTDTQYF. CDR3 DNA: TGTGCCAGCAGCCAAGATACAGCCTCTAGCACAGATACGCAGTATTTT.

This clonotype has a count of ten or more. The chain couples TRBV19 to TRBJ1-2; D ambiguous. V lost 5 bases to trimming and J lost 4 bases, with 8 bases between them. This CDR3 is 12 amino acids long. Germline loops: CDR1 LNHDA, CDR2 SQIVND (reference sequence). CDR3 sequence: CASSPEPYGYTF. The CDR3 DNA reads as TGTGCCAGTAGTCCGGAGCCCTATGGCTACACCTTC.

This rearrangement joins TRBV24-1 to TRBJ1-2; maybe TRBD1 (5 bases). This CDR3 spans 14 amino acids. Germline V lookup: CDR1 KGHDR, CDR2 SFDVKD. Trimming removed 5 bases at V and 2 bases at J, with 11 bases between. The CDR3 bases are TGTGCCACCAGTGGGGGGACCTTAAACTATGGCTACACCTTC. It codes for CATSGGTLNYGYTF.

The chain combines TRBV7-8 with TRBJ2-1, with D perhaps matching TRBD2 (5 bases). V lost 3 bases and J 0 bases, leaving 9 bases between the germline ends. There are 15 residues in the CDR3. Germline V gene data show CDR1 as SGHVS and CDR2 as FQNEAQ. DNA for the CDR3: TGTGCCAGCAGCTTGAGGGAGACCTCCTACAATGAGCAGTTCTTC. Its protein is CASSLRETSYNEQFF.

This clonotype was observed once. The J gene is TRBJ2-7, the V gene TRBV2; 11 nucleotides agree with TRBD2. Trimming took 3 bases from V and 2 from J; bases not matched to a gene: 3. The germline gives CDR1 SNHLY, CDR2 FYNNEI. The CDR3 is 15 residues long. The DNA of the CDR3 is TGTGCCAGCAGTGACTCTAGCGGGGGGCCCTACGAGCAGTACTTC. The encoded protein is CASSDSSGGPYEQYF.

Many counts were recorded for this clonotype. DNA for the CDR3: TGTGCCAGCAGCTTAATCTCAGGGATTTACGAGCAGTACTTC. This codes for CASSLISGIYEQYF. The genes are TRBV7-9 and TRBJ2-7; D is possibly TRBD1 (5 bases). Per the germline V gene, CDR1 is SEHNR and CDR2 is FQNEAQ (reference sequence). The germline V and J ends were trimmed by 2 bases and 4 bases, with 12 bases remaining between them. The CDR3 consists of 14 residues.